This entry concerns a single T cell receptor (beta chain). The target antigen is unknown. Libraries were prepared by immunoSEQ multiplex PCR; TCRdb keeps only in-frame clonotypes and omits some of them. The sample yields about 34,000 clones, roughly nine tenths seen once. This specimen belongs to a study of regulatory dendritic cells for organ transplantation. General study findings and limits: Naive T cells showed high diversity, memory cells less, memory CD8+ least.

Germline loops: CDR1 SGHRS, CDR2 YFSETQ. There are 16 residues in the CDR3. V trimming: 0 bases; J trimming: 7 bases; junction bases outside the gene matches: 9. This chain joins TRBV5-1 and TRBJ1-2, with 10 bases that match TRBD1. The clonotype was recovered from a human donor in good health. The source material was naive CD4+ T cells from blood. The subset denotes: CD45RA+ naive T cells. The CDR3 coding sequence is TGCGCCAGCAGCTTGGAGGAGACAGGGGGCGCCGGTGGCTACACCTTC. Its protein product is CASSLEETGGAGGYTF.